This T cell receptor (beta chain) was recorded in a study of identical twins. Remarks on this clonotype: What it binds is unknown.

Trimming took off 6 bases at V and 0 bases at J, with 11 bases between the two ends. The CDR3 spans 15 residues. The V gene's germline CDR1 is MNHEY and CDR2 SVGEGT. Whole-study results and caveats: Memory repertoires showed no such pattern, whereas abundant cord blood beta clonotypes carried fewer insertions. Zero-insertion analyses could be partly confounded by invariant MAIT and iNKT cells.

Unique molecular identifiers were present on the cDNA, and a universal primer site came from template switching. TCRdb reprocessed the 5' RACE reads via MiXCR and lists one record per CDR3 protein. The sample shows 420,000 or so distinct CDR3 sequences, roughly 20% of them seen only once. The specimen sequenced was naive T cells sorted from blood. The rearrangement links TRBV6-2 or TRBV6-3 to TRBJ2-2, with D unresolved. The sequence came from a man aged 50-60 years in good health. The DNA of the CDR3 is TGTGCCAGCAGACATATCTCTTCGAACACCGGGGAGCTGTTTTTT. This codes for CASRHISSNTGELFF.